This T cell receptor beta chain was recorded in a study of T-cell reconstitution after alpha-beta-depleted transplantation in children. Germline V gene data show CDR1 as KGHDR and CDR2 as SFDVKD. V lost 2 bases, J lost 5 bases, and 13 bases stayed unmatched. CDR3 length equals 17 residues. Construction of the TCRbeta library involved unique molecular identifiers. TCRdb independently ran MiXCR on the PCR reads; one entry per CDR3 protein. The repertoire includes approximately 490,000 distinct CDR3 sequences, around 13% of them detected once, and roughly 5.4% sits in the top ten. The origin of this receptor is a human donor who donated a stem cell graft to a child with combined immunodeficiency. The sequences come from PBMCs from the stem cell graft donor, collected from the stem cell graft. J is TRBJ2-5 and V is TRBV24-1; 7 bases are a match to TRBD2. CDR3 protein: CATSDSETGLVSETQYF. In nucleotides, the CDR3 is TGTGCCACCAGTGATTCGGAAACCGGACTAGTTTCGGAGACCCAGTACTTC.